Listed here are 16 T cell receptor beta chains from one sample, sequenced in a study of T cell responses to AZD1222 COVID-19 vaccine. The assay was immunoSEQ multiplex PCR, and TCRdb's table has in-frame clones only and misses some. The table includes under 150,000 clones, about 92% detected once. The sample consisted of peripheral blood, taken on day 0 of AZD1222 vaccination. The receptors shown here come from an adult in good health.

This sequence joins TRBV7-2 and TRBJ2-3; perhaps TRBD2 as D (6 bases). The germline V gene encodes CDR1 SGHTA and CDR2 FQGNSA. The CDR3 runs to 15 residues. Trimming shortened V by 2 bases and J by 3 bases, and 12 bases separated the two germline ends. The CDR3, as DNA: TGTGCCAGCAGCTTAACCGGGAGTAGGACAGATACGCAGTATTTT. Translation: CASSLTGSRTDTQYF.

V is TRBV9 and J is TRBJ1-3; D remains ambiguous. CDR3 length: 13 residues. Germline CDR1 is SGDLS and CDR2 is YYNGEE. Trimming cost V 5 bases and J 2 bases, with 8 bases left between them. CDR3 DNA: TGTGCCAGCAGTTCTTATACTGGAAACACCATATATTTT. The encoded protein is CASSSYTGNTIYF. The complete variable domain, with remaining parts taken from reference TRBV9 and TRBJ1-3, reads DSGVTQTPKHLITATGQRVTLRCSPRSGDLSVYWYQQSLDQGLQFLIQYYNGEERAKGNILERFSAQQFPDLHSELNLSSLELGDSALYFCASSSYTGNTIYFGEGSWLTVV.

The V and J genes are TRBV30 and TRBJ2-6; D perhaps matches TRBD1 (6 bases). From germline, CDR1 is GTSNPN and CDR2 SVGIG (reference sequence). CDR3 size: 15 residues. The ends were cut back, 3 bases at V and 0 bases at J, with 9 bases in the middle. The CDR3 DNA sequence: TGTGCCTGGAGCAGGACAGTCTCTGGGGCCAACGTCCTGACTTTC. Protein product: CAWSRTVSGANVLTF.

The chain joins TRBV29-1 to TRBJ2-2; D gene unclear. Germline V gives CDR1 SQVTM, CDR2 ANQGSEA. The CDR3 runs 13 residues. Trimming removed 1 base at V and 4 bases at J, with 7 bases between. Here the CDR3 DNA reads TGCAGCGTTGAAGGCCCAGTCACCGGGGAGCTGTTTTTT. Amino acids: CSVEGPVTGELFF.

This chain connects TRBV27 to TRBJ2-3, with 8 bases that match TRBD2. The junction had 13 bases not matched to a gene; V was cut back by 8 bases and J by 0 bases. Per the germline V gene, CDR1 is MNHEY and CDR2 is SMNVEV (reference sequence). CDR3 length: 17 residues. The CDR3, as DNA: TGTGCCAGCCCCCCTCGGGGGCGGGAGGCCAGCACAGATACGCAGTATTTT. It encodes CASPPRGREASTDTQYF.

CDR3 sequence: CASSSRTVSEAFF. DNA of the CDR3: TGTGCCAGCAGTTCAAGGACTGTCTCTGAAGCTTTCTTT. This rearrangement joins TRBV28 to TRBJ1-1; D is uncertain. The CDR3 consists of 13 residues. Germline V gene data show CDR1 as MDHEN and CDR2 as SYDVKM. The V gene lost 4 bases and the J gene lost 6 bases, with 12 bases spanning the gap.

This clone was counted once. The CDR3 protein is CATSRDPWTVGEQYF. For the CDR3, the DNA is TGTGCCACCAGCAGAGATCCGTGGACAGTGGGCGAGCAGTACTTC. The rearrangement uses TRBV15 and TRBJ2-7; TRBD1 might be the D (6 bases). Trimming took off 0 bases at V and 6 bases at J, with 15 bases between the two ends. The CDR3 sequence is 15 residues long. CDR1 LNHNV and CDR2 YYDKDF come from the germline V gene (reference sequence).

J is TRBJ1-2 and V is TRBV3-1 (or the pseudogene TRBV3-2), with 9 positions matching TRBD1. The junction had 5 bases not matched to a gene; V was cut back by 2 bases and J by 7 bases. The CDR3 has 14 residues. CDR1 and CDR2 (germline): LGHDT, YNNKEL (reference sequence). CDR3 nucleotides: TGTGCCAGCAGCCAACGGGACAGGGTCGGTGGCTACACCTTC. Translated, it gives CASSQRDRVGGYTF.

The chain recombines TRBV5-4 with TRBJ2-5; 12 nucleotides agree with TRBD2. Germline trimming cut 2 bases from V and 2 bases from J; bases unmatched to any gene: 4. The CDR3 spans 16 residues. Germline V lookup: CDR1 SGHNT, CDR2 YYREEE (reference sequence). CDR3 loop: CASSFPSGRGQETQYF. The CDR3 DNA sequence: TGTGCCAGCAGCTTTCCTAGCGGGAGGGGGCAAGAGACCCAGTACTTC.

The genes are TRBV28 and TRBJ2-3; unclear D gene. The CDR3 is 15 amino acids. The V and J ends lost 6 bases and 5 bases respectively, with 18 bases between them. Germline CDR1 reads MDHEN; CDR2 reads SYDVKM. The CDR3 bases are TGTGCCAGCAGCACCGGGTCCGCCGAGGAAGATACGCAGTATTTT. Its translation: CASSTGSAEEDTQYF. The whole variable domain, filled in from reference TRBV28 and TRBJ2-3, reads DVKVTQSSRYLVKRTGEKVFLECVQDMDHENMFWYRQDPGLGLRLIYFSYDVKMKEKGDIPEGYSVSREKKERFSLILESASTNQTSMYLCASSTGSAEEDTQYFGPGTRLTVL.

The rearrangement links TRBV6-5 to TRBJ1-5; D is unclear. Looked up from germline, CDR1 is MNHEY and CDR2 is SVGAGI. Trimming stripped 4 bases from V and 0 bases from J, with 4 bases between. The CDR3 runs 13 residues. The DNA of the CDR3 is TGTGCCAGCAGTTTTTATAGCAATCAGCCCCAGCATTTT. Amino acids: CASSFYSNQPQHF.

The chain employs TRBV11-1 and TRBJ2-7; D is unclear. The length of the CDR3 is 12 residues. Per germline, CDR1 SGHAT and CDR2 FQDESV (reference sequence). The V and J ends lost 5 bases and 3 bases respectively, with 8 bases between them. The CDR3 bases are TGTGCCAGCAGCCTTACCAACTACGAGCAGTACTTC. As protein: CASSLTNYEQYF.

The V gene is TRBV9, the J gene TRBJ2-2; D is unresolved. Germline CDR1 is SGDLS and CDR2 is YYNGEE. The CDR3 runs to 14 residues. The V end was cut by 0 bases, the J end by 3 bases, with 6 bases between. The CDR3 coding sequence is TGTGCCAGCAGCGTAGATAGGCACACCGGGGAGCTGTTTTTT. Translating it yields CASSVDRHTGELFF. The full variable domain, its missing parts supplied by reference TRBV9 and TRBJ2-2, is DSGVTQTPKHLITATGQRVTLRCSPRSGDLSVYWYQQSLDQGLQFLIQYYNGEERAKGNILERFSAQQFPDLHSELNLSSLELGDSALYFCASSVDRHTGELFFGEGSRLTVL.

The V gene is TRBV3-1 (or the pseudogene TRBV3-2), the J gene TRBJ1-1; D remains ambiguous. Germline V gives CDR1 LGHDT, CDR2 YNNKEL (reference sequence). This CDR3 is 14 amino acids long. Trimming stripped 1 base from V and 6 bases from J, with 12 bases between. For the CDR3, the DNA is TGTGCCAGCAGCCAAGTTTCGGGTTCAGCTGAAGCTTTCTTT. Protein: CASSQVSGSAEAFF.

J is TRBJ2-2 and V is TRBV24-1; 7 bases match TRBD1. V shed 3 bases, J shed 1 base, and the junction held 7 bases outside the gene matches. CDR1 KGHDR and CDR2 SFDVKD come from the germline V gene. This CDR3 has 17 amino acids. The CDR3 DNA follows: TGTGCCACCAGTGATGCGATGAGGGGGCTGAACACCGGGGAGCTGTTTTTT. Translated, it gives CATSDAMRGLNTGELFF.

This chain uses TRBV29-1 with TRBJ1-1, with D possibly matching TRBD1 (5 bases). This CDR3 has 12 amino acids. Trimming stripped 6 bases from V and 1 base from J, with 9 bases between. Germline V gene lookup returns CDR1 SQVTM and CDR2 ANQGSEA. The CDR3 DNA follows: TGCAGCGTAGCAGGGACGAACACTGAAGCTTTCTTT. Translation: CSVAGTNTEAFF.